The rows below give T cell receptor beta chains drawn from one sample of a study of spatial heterogeneity in lung cancer. TCRdb processed the 5' RACE reads anew with MiXCR; each CDR3 protein has one entry. The sample shows 3,300 or so distinct CDR3 sequences, around a fifth of them seen only once. The sequences come from PBMCs, collected at follow-up. These receptors were obtained from a male donor with early-stage non-small cell lung cancer. Both conserved end residues are part of each CDR3. Fields, in order: V gene, D gene, clone size, J gene, CDR3 protein, CDR3 DNA. A D gene is named only where the DNA matches it firmly. Size is stated for part of the rows, as once, few or many counts, or as a class when the clone is expanded.

TRBV2	-	-	TRBJ2-2	CASLLALNTGELFF	TGTGCCAGCCTGCTAGCTTTAAACACCGGGGAGCTGTTTTTT
TRBV5-4	-	-	TRBJ1-2	CASSLGGAGDYTF	TGTGCCAGCAGCTTGGGAGGGGCTGGAGACTACACCTTC
TRBV7-2	TRBD2	-	TRBJ2-2	CASSSPRHSGGFSGELFF	TGTGCCAGCAGCTCCCCACGACATAGCGGGGGGTTTTCGGGGGAGCTGTTTTTT
TRBV7-2	TRBD2	medium-sized	TRBJ2-5	CASSLVGTSQETQYF	TGTGCCAGCAGCTTAGTTGGGACTAGCCAAGAGACCCAGTACTTC
TRBV7-2	TRBD1	medium-sized	TRBJ1-2	CASSSSRDRGYGYTF	TGTGCCAGCAGCTCCTCGCGGGACAGGGGGTATGGCTACACCTTC
TRBV4-2	TRBD2	-	TRBJ2-2	CASSHNSPSGTSTPTITGELFF	TGTGCCAGCAGTCACAACTCCCCCTCCGGGACTAGTACCCCCACCATTACCGGGGAGCTGTTTTTT
TRBV20-1	-	medium-sized	TRBJ2-5	CSAQRRDQETQYF	TGCAGCGCCCAAAGGAGGGACCAAGAGACCCAGTACTTC
TRBV20-1	-	many	TRBJ1-2	CSADDGTNYGYTF	TGCAGTGCAGACGACGGTACTAACTATGGCTACACCTTC
TRBV7-8	TRBD1	many	TRBJ2-2	CASSFQGANTGELFF	TGTGCCAGCAGCTTTCAGGGGGCCAACACCGGGGAGCTGTTTTTT
TRBV12-3/TRBV12-4	-	many	TRBJ2-1	CASSSDRLDEQFF	TGTGCCAGCAGTTCCGACCGTCTGGATGAGCAGTTCTTC
TRBV6-1	TRBD1	-	TRBJ1-5	CASSEHRGQPQHF	TGTGCCAGCAGTGAGCACAGGGGTCAGCCCCAGCATTTT
TRBV6-5	TRBD1	medium-sized	TRBJ1-1	CASSYSRTGTTEAFF	TGTGCCAGCAGTTACTCTCGGACAGGGACCACTGAAGCTTTCTTT
TRBV10-3	TRBD1	medium-sized	TRBJ2-3	CAISPGQKTSTDTQYF	TGTGCCATCAGTCCGGGACAGAAAACTAGCACAGATACGCAGTATTTT
TRBV7-8	TRBD2	-	TRBJ2-7	CASSSKPAGAIYEQYF	TGTGCCAGCAGTTCAAAGCCAGCGGGGGCCATCTACGAGCAGTACTTC
TRBV5-4	-	many	TRBJ2-5	CASSGRQGGGETQYF	TGTGCCAGCAGCGGGCGACAGGGAGGGGGCGAGACCCAGTACTTC
TRBV12-5	-	medium-sized	TRBJ2-5	CASGLTTPGLAFQETQYF	TGTGCTAGTGGTTTGACTACTCCCGGACTTGCCTTCCAAGAGACCCAGTACTTC
TRBV30	TRBD1	medium-sized	TRBJ1-2	CAWSPGQGMSYGYTF	TGTGCCTGGAGTCCGGGACAGGGAATGTCCTATGGCTACACCTTC
TRBV27	-	few	TRBJ2-7	CASSLSSYEQYF	TGTGCCAGCAGTTTAAGCTCCTACGAGCAGTACTTC
TRBV11-3	TRBD1	many	TRBJ2-3	CASSQLVGTGLDTQYF	TGTGCCAGCAGCCAACTTGTCGGGACAGGGCTCGATACGCAGTATTTT
TRBV7-2	-	-	TRBJ1-3	CASSWGSTIYF	TGTGCCAGCAGCTGGGGGAGCACCATATATTTT
TRBV2	-	medium-sized	TRBJ1-4	CASNAPTTTGTQNRFF	TGTGCCAGCAACGCCCCAACGACAACCGGGACGCAGAACCGGTTTTTT
TRBV7-2	-	many	TRBJ2-3	CASSSIGGRKIDTQYF	TGTGCCAGCAGCTCCATTGGGGGGAGGAAGATAGATACGCAGTATTTT
TRBV9	-	large	TRBJ2-7	CASSVAQGPTYEQYF	TGTGCCAGCAGCGTAGCCCAGGGCCCTACCTACGAGCAGTACTTC
TRBV5-4	TRBD2	medium-sized	TRBJ2-1	CASSVSGGPPGEQFF	TGTGCCAGCAGCGTTAGCGGGGGCCCGCCGGGTGAGCAGTTCTTC
TRBV7-9	-	many	TRBJ1-6	CAVEGESGRSPLHF	TGTGCGGTGGAGGGCGAGTCTGGAAGATCACCCCTCCACTTT
TRBV4-3	-	medium-sized	TRBJ1-4	CASSQDPPPSTNEKLFF	TGCGCCAGCAGCCAAGACCCCCCGCCCTCAACTAATGAAAAACTGTTTTTT
TRBV7-2	TRBD2	once	TRBJ2-1	CASSLVSGGANEQFF	TGTGCCAGCAGCTTAGTAAGCGGGGGGGCCAATGAGCAGTTCTTC
TRBV7-6	TRBD2	many	TRBJ2-5	CASSLTVGSGSRGQYF	TGTGCCAGCAGCTTAACCGTGGGTAGCGGGAGTAGGGGCCAGTACTTC
TRBV28	-	-	TRBJ2-7	CASSAGPGQYF	TGTGCCAGCAGTGCGGGGCCGGGGCAGTACTTC
TRBV7-2	-	medium-sized	TRBJ2-3	CASSPHTDTQYF	TGTGCCAGCAGCCCTCACACAGATACGCAGTATTTT
TRBV15	-	medium-sized	TRBJ2-7	CATSEGPTDSYEQYF	TGTGCCACCAGCGAGGGACCGACAGACTCCTACGAGCAGTACTTC
TRBV5-6	-	-	TRBJ2-7	CASSSATGTNSYEQYF	TGTGCCAGCAGCTCGGCTACCGGGACAAACTCCTACGAGCAGTACTTC
TRBV20-1	TRBD2	many	TRBJ2-3	CSARVAGARDTQYF	TGCAGTGCTAGAGTGGCGGGAGCTAGAGATACGCAGTATTTT
TRBV28	-	medium-sized	TRBJ2-7	CASSFNRAYEQYF	TGTGCCAGCAGTTTTAACAGGGCCTACGAGCAGTACTTC
TRBV7-2	-	medium-sized	TRBJ1-1	CASSRGQSTTFF	TGTGCCAGCAGCCGCGGACAGTCGACGACTTTCTTT
TRBV12-3/TRBV12-4	TRBD2	once	TRBJ2-3	CASSFPEREFTDTQYF	TGTGCCAGCAGTTTCCCTGAGCGGGAGTTCACAGATACGCAGTATTTT
TRBV28	-	many	TRBJ1-2	CASSLRLYGYTF	TGTGCCAGCAGTTTAAGACTCTATGGCTACACCTTC
TRBV19	TRBD1	-	TRBJ1-1	CASRGQLLNTEAFF	TGTGCCAGTAGGGGACAGCTCTTGAACACTGAAGCTTTCTTT
TRBV3-1	-	-	TRBJ1-2	CASSDDRYGYTF	TGTGCCAGCAGCGATGACCGATATGGCTACACCTTC